What follows describes a single T cell receptor beta chain. The same CDR3 is also encoded by other DNA sequences in this sample. The table came from immunoSEQ multiplex PCR; TCRdb's copy has only in-frame clones and leaves some out. The sample contains over 400,000 clones, approximately 78% of which appear only once. The CDR3 covers 15 residues. V lost 0 bases, J lost 2 bases, and 2 bases stayed unmatched. Germline CDR1 and CDR2: SGHRS and YFSETQ. This entry is derived from a study of shared clonotypes between healthy human individuals. The clonotype originates from a woman aged 40 to 55 in good health. Some clones in this sample may be carry-over from other donors' samples. This sequence joins TRBV5-1 and TRBJ2-7, with 10 bases identical to TRBD2. Sequencing was done on a sample of PBMCs. The CDR3 here is CASSLGLAGPYEQYF. The CDR3 DNA reads TGCGCCAGCAGCTTGGGACTAGCGGGCCCCTACGAGCAGTACTTC.